Below are 26 T cell receptor beta chains sequenced from a single sample in a study of beta chain features in type 1 diabetes. The investigators reverse transcribed all of the isolated RNA, so they sequenced expressed TCRB transcripts. Generated by immunoSEQ multiplex PCR, the TCRdb table keeps only in-frame clones and is missing some. The table includes 970,000 or so clones, 15% to 20% detected once. Sequencing was done on a sample of naive CD4+ T cells from blood. The receptors were gathered from a woman aged 18-30 years in good health.

The chain uses TRBV6-5 and TRBJ2-2, with D uncertain. Germline assignment: CDR1 MNHEY and CDR2 SVGAGI. The V and J ends lost 5 bases and 4 bases respectively, with 14 bases between them. The CDR3 has 15 amino acids. The DNA of the CDR3 is TGTGCCAGCAGTGGCCGGATTACTTCCACCGGGGAGCTGTTTTTT. This gives the protein CASSGRITSTGELFF.

The rearrangement links TRBV15 to TRBJ2-2, with D hard to call. Per germline, CDR1 LNHNV and CDR2 YYDKDF (reference sequence). V lost 0 bases, J lost 2 bases, and 4 bases lay in between. This CDR3 is 14 amino acids long. The CDR3 is CATSRDFNTGELFF. The CDR3 bases are TGTGCCACCAGCAGAGATTTCAACACCGGGGAGCTGTTTTTT.

In its sample, this clone was seen a few times. The genes are TRBV4-2 and TRBJ1-1; tentative D call: TRBD1 (6 bases). V was shortened by 0 bases and J by 2 bases, with 10 bases between the two germline ends. Per the germline V gene, CDR1 is LGHNA and CDR2 is YNFKEQ. The CDR3 totals 15 residues. The CDR3: CASSQDWTVNTEAFF. The CDR3 coding sequence is TGTGCCAGCAGCCAAGACTGGACAGTCAACACTGAAGCTTTCTTT.

This clone was detected a few times. This sequence joins TRBV7-3 and TRBJ2-2; perhaps TRBD2 as D (6 bases). V lost 3 bases and J lost 1, with 9 bases in between. This CDR3 comprises 15 residues. Germline V lookup: CDR1 SGHTA, CDR2 FQGTGA. The CDR3 nucleotides are TGTGCCAGCAGCTTCCACGGGGGGAACACCGGGGAGCTGTTTTTT. Residues: CASSFHGGNTGELFF. Supplemented by reference TRBV7-3 and TRBJ2-2, the full variable domain reads GAGVSQTPSNKVTEKGKYVELRCDPISGHTALYWYRQSLGQGPEFLIYFQGTGAADDSGLPNDRFFAVRPEGSVSTLKIQRTERGDSAVYLCASSFHGGNTGELFFGEGSRLTVL.

V gene TRBV5-1 combines with J gene TRBJ2-7, with 8 positions matching TRBD2. Germline V lookup: CDR1 SGHRS, CDR2 YFSETQ. The CDR3 is 15 residues long. V dropped 4 bases and J dropped 0; count of bases not matched to a gene: 6. The DNA of the CDR3 is TGCGCCAGCAGCCAACTAGCGGAGCCCTCCTACGAGCAGTACTTC. It encodes CASSQLAEPSYEQYF.

This clone showed up just a few times. The gene calls are TRBV27 and TRBJ2-5, with a weak D call TRBD2 (5 bases). This CDR3 contains 14 residues. The V gene's germline CDR1 is MNHEY and CDR2 SMNVEV (reference sequence). Between the trimmed V and J ends, which lost 9 bases and 6 bases, there was a span of 20 bases. CDR3 coding DNA: TGTGCCAGTAAAGCTAGCAACTCCAGGAAGACCCAGTACTTC. Translated, it gives CASKASNSRKTQYF.

On this clone itself: Compared with germline, one end of the junction differs, possibly owing to a read error. The chain carries TRBV7-9 and TRBJ2-1, with a possible D match to TRBD2 (6 bases). This CDR3 has 17 residues. Germline lookup yields CDR1 SEHNR and CDR2 FQNEAQ (reference sequence). CDR3 sequence: CASSQGISFGSGNEQFF. CDR3 in DNA: TGCGCCAGCAGCCAAGGAATTAGTTTTGGTAGCGGTAATGAGCAGTTCTTC.

The V call is TRBV4-2, the J call TRBJ2-2, with unresolved D. V lost 0 bases, J lost 4 bases, and 12 bases lay in between. Germline V gene sequence: CDR1 LGHNA, CDR2 YNFKEQ. This CDR3 comprises 16 residues. CDR3 nucleotides: TGTGCCAGCAGCCAAGATTCGGAGTGGGCCACCGGGGAGCTGTTTTTT. Amino acid sequence: CASSQDSEWATGELFF.

The rearrangement joins TRBV29-1 to TRBJ2-1; D not resolved. Trimming took off 8 bases at V and 0 bases at J, with 8 bases between the two ends. Looked up from germline, CDR1 is SQVTM and CDR2 is ANQGSEA. The CDR3 spans 12 residues. The CDR3 region has the DNA TGCAGCTCCTCAAGCTCCTACAATGAGCAGTTCTTC. It encodes CSSSSSYNEQFF.

The chain combines TRBV5-4 with TRBJ2-2; maybe TRBD1 (6 bases). V was cut by 3 bases and J by 2 bases, with 11 bases left in between. CDR3 size: 15 residues. From germline, CDR1 is SGHNT and CDR2 YYREEE (reference sequence). Here the CDR3 reads CASSSLQGNTGELFF. CDR3 in DNA: TGTGCCAGCAGCTCTCTACAGGGAAACACCGGGGAGCTGTTTTTT.

A few counts support this clone. The J gene is TRBJ2-1, the V gene TRBV10-3, with 7 nucleotides matching TRBD1. V was clipped by 5 bases and J by 0 bases; unmatched bases: 1. Germline V gene data show CDR1 as ENHRY and CDR2 as SYGVKD. CDR3 size: 14 residues. CDR3 DNA: TGTGCCATCAGTCAGGGGGTCTCCTACAATGAGCAGTTCTTC. Translation: CAISQGVSYNEQFF.

The chain combines TRBV19 with TRBJ1-2; D is perhaps TRBD1 (5 bases). Germline V gene sequence: CDR1 LNHDA, CDR2 SQIVND (reference sequence). The CDR3 has 15 amino acids. V lost 5 bases and J 7 bases, leaving 20 bases between the germline ends. CDR3 DNA: TGTGCCAGTAGTCGGGACCTCCAGCGCGTCATTGGCTACACCTTC. This encodes CASSRDLQRVIGYTF.

This clone was seen only a few times. V gene TRBV15 combines with J gene TRBJ2-1, with D possibly called TRBD1 or TRBD2 (5 bases each). The V gene lost 1 base and the J gene lost 16 bases, with 17 bases spanning the gap. This CDR3 is built from 13 residues. CDR1 is LNHNV, CDR2 YYDKDF, per germline (reference sequence). The CDR3 is CATSRALTAGIFF. In nucleotides, the CDR3 is TGTGCCACCAGCAGAGCATTGACAGCCGGGATTTTCTTC.

This clone turned up a few times. This chain joins TRBV7-2 and TRBJ2-1; perhaps D is TRBD1 or TRBD2 (5 bases each). V was shortened by 5 bases and J by 4 bases, with 15 bases between the two germline ends. The CDR3 spans 15 residues. Looked up from germline, CDR1 is SGHTA and CDR2 is FQGNSA. For the CDR3, the DNA is TGTGCCAGCAGCGTCCGGGACGGTCGTTACAATGAGCAGTTCTTC. Translating it yields CASSVRDGRYNEQFF.

The chain recombines TRBV9 with TRBJ2-3, with D tentatively TRBD1 or TRBD2 (5 bases each). With 1 base removed from V and 6 bases from J, the gap between germline ends came to 12 bases. The CDR3 totals 14 residues. In germline, CDR1 is SGDLS, CDR2 YYNGEE. The CDR3 loop reads CASSVRLGTDTQYF. The CDR3 coding sequence is TGTGCCAGCAGCGTACGTCTGGGGACGGATACGCAGTATTTT. Filled out from reference TRBV9 and TRBJ2-3, the complete variable domain reads DSGVTQTPKHLITATGQRVTLRCSPRSGDLSVYWYQQSLDQGLQFLIQYYNGEERAKGNILERFSAQQFPDLHSELNLSSLELGDSALYFCASSVRLGTDTQYFGPGTRLTVL.

This chain links TRBV6-1 with TRBJ1-4, with D uncertain. Per germline, CDR1 MNHNS and CDR2 SASEGT. The CDR3 runs 14 residues. The germline V and J ends were trimmed by 6 bases and 6 bases, with 14 bases remaining between them. The CDR3 reads CASRYYKGDEKLFF. The CDR3 DNA follows: TGTGCCAGCAGATACTACAAAGGCGATGAAAAACTGTTTTTT.

The chain combines TRBV5-1 with TRBJ2-7; perhaps TRBD1 as D (5 bases). This CDR3 comprises 14 residues. V dropped 0 bases and J dropped 5 bases, with 12 bases sitting between them. CDR1 is SGHRS and CDR2 is YFSETQ in the germline V gene. The CDR3 protein is CASSLGQMSDEQYF. The CDR3 DNA sequence: TGCGCCAGCAGCTTGGGACAGATGTCGGACGAGCAGTACTTC.

The chain recombines TRBV4-1 with TRBJ2-6, with a weak D call TRBD2 (5 bases). The CDR3 runs to 20 residues. V was shortened by 0 bases and J by 4 bases, with 22 bases between the two germline ends. Looked up from germline, CDR1 is MGHRA and CDR2 is YSYEKL. The CDR3: CASSQDPAEVLRSGANVLTF. The CDR3 nucleotides read TGCGCCAGCAGCCAAGATCCCGCGGAGGTTTTGAGGTCGGGGGCCAACGTCCTGACTTTC.

This clone was picked up many times. This sequence joins TRBV5-4 and TRBJ2-2; the D call may be TRBD1 or TRBD2 (7 bases each). V lost 4 bases and J lost 4, with 17 bases in between. The germline CDR1 and CDR2 sequences are SGHNT and YYREEE (reference sequence). The CDR3 loop spans 16 amino acids. The CDR3 nucleotides are TGTGCCAGCAGCACAGGGGACGGGAGGACCACCGGGGAGCTGTTTTTT. Its translation is CASSTGDGRTTGELFF.

This clone was seen only a few times. The V and J genes are TRBV10-3 and TRBJ2-1; TRBD2 matches 11 bases. The CDR3 consists of 16 residues. The V gene's germline CDR1 is ENHRY and CDR2 SYGVKD. With V trimmed by 6 bases and J by 5 bases, 9 bases remained unmatched. CDR3 coding DNA: TGTGCCATCAGCTCTAATAGCGGGAGGGATCACAATGAGCAGTTCTTC. Amino acids: CAISSNSGRDHNEQFF.

This clone was counted only a few times. The chain links TRBV9 to TRBJ2-3, with 7 bases identical to TRBD2. V trimming: 6 bases; J trimming: 2 bases; junction bases outside the gene matches: 12. Germline CDR1 reads SGDLS; CDR2 reads YYNGEE. CDR3 length: 16 amino acids. The DNA for the CDR3 is TGTGCCAGCATACGCTTAAATGGGAGGGCCACAGATACGCAGTATTTT. Its protein product is CASIRLNGRATDTQYF.

This clone came up a few times. The rearrangement joins TRBV9 to TRBJ2-1; D is possibly TRBD2 (6 bases). V gave up 4 bases and J gave up 6 bases, with 17 bases separating them. This CDR3 contains 15 residues. In germline, CDR1 is SGDLS, CDR2 YYNGEE. CDR3 loop: CASSWEASPFNEQFF. DNA for the CDR3: TGTGCCAGCAGCTGGGAGGCTAGCCCATTCAATGAGCAGTTCTTC.

As DNA, the CDR3 is TGCGCCAGCAGCCCGAGGTCCGGGACCCTCACAGATACGCAGTATTTT. Its protein is CASSPRSGTLTDTQYF. This sequence joins TRBV4-1 and TRBJ2-3; D tentatively fits TRBD1 or TRBD2 (5 bases each). The CDR3 spans 16 residues. Germline-derived CDR1 and CDR2 are MGHRA and YSYEKL. Trimming took off 4 bases at V and 2 bases at J, with 16 bases between the two ends.

This clone was seen a handful of times. The chain uses TRBV5-1 and TRBJ2-5, with D maybe TRBD1 (5 bases). V lost 0 bases and J 2 bases, leaving 17 bases between the germline ends. In germline, CDR1 is SGHRS, CDR2 YFSETQ. The CDR3 contains 17 residues. The CDR3 loop is CASSLGSARVDQETQYF. The CDR3 DNA sequence: TGCGCCAGCAGCTTGGGTTCGGCCAGGGTCGATCAAGAGACCCAGTACTTC.

This clone was seen more than once but under ten times. V gene TRBV5-6 combines with J gene TRBJ1-1; D uncertain. The CDR3 length is 18 residues. Germline CDR1 and CDR2: SGHDT and YYEEEE. V was trimmed by 1 base and J by 0 bases, leaving 19 bases between them. The CDR3 sequence: CASSLKSSLGVMNTEAFF. DNA for the CDR3: TGTGCCAGCAGCTTGAAGAGCAGTCTAGGAGTAATGAACACTGAAGCTTTCTTT.

A few counts support this clone. The chain carries TRBV6-4 and TRBJ1-5, with no clear D. Germline lookup yields CDR1 MRHNA and CDR2 SNTAGT. The CDR3 is 13 residues long. V was shortened by 3 bases and J by 0 bases, with 3 bases between the two germline ends. CDR3 bases: TGTGCCAGCAGTGAGGGTAGCAATCAGCCCCAGCATTTT. This codes for CASSEGSNQPQHF.